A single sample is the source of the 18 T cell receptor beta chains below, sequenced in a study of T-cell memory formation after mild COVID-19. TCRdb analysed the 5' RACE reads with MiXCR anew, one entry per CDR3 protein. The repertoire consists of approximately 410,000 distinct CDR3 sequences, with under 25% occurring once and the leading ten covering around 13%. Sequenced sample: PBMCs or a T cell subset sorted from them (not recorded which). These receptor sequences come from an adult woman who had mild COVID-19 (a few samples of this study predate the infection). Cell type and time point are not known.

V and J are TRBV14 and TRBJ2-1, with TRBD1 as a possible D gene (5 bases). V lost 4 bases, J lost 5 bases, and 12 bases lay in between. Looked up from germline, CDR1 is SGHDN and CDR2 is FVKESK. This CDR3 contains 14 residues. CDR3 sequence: CASSPQRGNNEQFF. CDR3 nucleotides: TGTGCCAGCAGCCCCCAAAGGGGCAACAATGAGCAGTTCTTC.

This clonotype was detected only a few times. CDR3 region: CASSPGTGHGNEQFF. DNA of the CDR3: TGTGCCAGCAGCCCAGGGACAGGGCATGGGAATGAGCAGTTCTTC. This chain connects TRBV7-6 to TRBJ2-1; 9 bases are a match to TRBD1. Germline assignment: CDR1 SGHVS and CDR2 FNYEAQ. The CDR3 extends over 15 amino acids. V shed 5 bases and J 7 bases; nucleotides not matched to a gene: 9.

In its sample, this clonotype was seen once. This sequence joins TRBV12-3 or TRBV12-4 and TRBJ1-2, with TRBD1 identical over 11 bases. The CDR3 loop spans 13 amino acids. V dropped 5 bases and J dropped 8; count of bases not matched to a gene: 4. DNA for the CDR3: TGTGCCAGCAGTCTGGACAGGGGGCAGGGCTACACCTTC. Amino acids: CASSLDRGQGYTF.

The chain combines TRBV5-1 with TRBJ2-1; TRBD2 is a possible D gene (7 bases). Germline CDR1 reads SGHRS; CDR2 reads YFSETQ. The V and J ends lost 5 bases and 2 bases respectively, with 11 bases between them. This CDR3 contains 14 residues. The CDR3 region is CASREGGPYNEQFF. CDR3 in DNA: TGCGCCAGCAGGGAGGGGGGGCCCTACAATGAGCAGTTCTTC.

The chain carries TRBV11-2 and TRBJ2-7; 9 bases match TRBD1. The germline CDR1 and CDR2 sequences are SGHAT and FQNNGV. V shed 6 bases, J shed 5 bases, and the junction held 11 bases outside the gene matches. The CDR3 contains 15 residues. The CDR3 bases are TGTGCCAGCAGTCGCAACCGGGACAGGGTTAACGAGCAGTACTTC. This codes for CASSRNRDRVNEQYF.

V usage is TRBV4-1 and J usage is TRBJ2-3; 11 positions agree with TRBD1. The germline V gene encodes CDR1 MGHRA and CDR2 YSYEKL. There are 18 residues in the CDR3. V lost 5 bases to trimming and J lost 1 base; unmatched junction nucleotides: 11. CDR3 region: CASSTRTGGALGTDTQYF. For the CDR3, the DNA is TGCGCCAGCAGCACACGGACAGGGGGCGCGTTGGGCACAGATACGCAGTATTTT.

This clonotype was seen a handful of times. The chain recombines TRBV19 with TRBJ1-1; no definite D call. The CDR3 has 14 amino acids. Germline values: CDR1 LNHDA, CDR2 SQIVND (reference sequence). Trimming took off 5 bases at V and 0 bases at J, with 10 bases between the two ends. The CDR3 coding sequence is TGTGCCAGTAGTGCCTTCTCAGTGAACACTGAAGCTTTCTTT. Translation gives CASSAFSVNTEAFF.

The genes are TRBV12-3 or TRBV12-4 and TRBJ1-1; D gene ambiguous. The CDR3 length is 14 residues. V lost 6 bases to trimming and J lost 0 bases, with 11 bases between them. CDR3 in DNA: TGTGCCAGCAGCCCCCTCGAGGTGAACACTGAAGCTTTCTTT. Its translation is CASSPLEVNTEAFF.

CDR3 in amino acids: CASSLGTAPTYNEQFF. CDR3 in DNA: TGTGCCAGCAGTCTAGGGACGGCTCCCACCTACAATGAGCAGTTCTTC. The chain recombines TRBV6-6 with TRBJ2-1; the D gene could be TRBD1 or TRBD2 (5 bases each). V lost 5 bases and J 2 bases, leaving 16 bases between the germline ends. Germline CDR1 and CDR2: MNHNY and SVGAGI (reference sequence). This CDR3 spans 16 amino acids.

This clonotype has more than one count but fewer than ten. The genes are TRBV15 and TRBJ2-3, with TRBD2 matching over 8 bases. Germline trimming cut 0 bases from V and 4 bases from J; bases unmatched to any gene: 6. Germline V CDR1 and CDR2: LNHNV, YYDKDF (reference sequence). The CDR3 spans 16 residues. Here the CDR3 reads CATSRDNTGGADTQYF. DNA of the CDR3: TGTGCCACCAGCAGAGATAATACCGGGGGGGCAGATACGCAGTATTTT.

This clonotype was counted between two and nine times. As DNA, the CDR3 is TGTGCCAGCAGCACCGGACTAGTAGCCGGGGAGCTGTTTTTT. As protein: CASSTGLVAGELFF. The chain is built from TRBV7-3 and TRBJ2-2; the match to TRBD2 covers 7 bases. J was trimmed by 6 bases and V by 5 bases; bases with no gene match: 6. The CDR3 length is 14 residues. CDR1 SGHTA and CDR2 FQGTGA come from the germline V gene. Together with reference TRBV7-3 and TRBJ2-2, the CDR3 gives the full variable domain: GAGVSQTPSNKVTEKGKYVELRCDPISGHTALYWYRQSLGQGPEFLIYFQGTGAADDSGLPNDRFFAVRPEGSVSTLKIQRTERGDSAVYLCASSTGLVAGELFFGEGSRLTVL.

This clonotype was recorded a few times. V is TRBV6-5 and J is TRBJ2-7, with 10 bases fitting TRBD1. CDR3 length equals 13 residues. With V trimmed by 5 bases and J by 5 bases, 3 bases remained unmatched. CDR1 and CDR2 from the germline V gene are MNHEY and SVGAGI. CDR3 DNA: TGTGCCAGCAGTACGACAGGGGGCGACGAGCAGTACTTC. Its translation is CASSTTGGDEQYF.

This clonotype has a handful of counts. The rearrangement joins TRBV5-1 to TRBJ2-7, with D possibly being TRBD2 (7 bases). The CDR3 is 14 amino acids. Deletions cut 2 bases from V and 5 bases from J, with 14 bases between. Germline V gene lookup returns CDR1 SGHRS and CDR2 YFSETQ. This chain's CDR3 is CASSLRTGGDEQYF. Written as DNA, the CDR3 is TGCGCCAGCAGCTTACGGACGGGGGGCGACGAGCAGTACTTC.

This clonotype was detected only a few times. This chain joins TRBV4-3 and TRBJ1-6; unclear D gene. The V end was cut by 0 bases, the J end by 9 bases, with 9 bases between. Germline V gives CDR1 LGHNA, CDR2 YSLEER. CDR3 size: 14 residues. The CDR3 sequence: CASSQDFVGSPLHF. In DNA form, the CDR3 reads TGCGCCAGCAGCCAAGATTTCGTGGGTTCACCCCTCCACTTT.

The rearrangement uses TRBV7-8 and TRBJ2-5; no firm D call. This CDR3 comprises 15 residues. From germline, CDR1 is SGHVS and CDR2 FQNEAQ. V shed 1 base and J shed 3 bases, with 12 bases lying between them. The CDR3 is CASSLVLGLKETQYF. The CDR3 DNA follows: TGTGCCAGCAGCTTAGTATTAGGTCTGAAAGAGACCCAGTACTTC.

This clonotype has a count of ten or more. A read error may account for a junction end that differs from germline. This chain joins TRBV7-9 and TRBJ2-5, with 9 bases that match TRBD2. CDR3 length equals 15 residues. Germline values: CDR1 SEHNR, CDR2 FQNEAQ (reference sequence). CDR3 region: CASSPRLADQETQYF. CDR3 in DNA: TGTGCCAGCAGCCCACGACTAGCGGACCAGGAGACCCAGTACTTC.

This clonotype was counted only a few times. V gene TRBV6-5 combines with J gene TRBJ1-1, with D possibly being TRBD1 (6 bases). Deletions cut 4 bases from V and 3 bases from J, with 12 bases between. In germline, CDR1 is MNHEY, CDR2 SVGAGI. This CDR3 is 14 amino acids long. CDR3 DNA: TGTGCCAGCAGTTTTGGGGGCTTCGACACTGAAGCTTTCTTT. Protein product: CASSFGGFDTEAFF.

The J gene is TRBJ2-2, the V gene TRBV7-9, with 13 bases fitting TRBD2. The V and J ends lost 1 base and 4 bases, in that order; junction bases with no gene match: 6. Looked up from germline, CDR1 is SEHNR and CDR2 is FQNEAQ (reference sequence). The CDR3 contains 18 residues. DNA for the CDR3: TGTGCCAGCAGCTTAGTTCGGACTAGCGGGAGTCCCACCGGGGAGCTGTTTTTT. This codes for CASSLVRTSGSPTGELFF.